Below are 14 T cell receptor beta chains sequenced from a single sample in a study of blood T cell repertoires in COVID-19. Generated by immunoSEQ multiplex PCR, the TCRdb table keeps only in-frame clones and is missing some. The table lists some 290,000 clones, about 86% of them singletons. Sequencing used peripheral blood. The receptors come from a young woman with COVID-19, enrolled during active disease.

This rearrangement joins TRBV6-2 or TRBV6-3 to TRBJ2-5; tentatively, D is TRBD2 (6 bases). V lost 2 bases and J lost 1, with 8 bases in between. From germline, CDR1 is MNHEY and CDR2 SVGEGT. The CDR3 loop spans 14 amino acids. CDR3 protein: CASSYGGTQETQYF. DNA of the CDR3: TGTGCCAGCAGTTACGGGGGGACCCAAGAGACCCAGTACTTC.

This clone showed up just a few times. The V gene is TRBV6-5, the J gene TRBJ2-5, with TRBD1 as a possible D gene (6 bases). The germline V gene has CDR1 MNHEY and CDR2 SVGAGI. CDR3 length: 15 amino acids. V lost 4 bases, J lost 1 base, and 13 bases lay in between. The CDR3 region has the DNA TGTGCCAGCAGTTTAACCAGGGGCCCCCAAGAGACCCAGTACTTC. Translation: CASSLTRGPQETQYF.

Written as DNA, the CDR3 is TGTGCCAGCAGCCTCGGGACAGGGGCTGGGGCCAACGTCCTGACTTTC. Residues: CASSLGTGAGANVLTF. The chain combines TRBV11-2 with TRBJ2-6, with 10 bases fitting TRBD1. V lost 5 bases to trimming and J lost 2 bases; unmatched junction nucleotides: 3. Germline loops: CDR1 SGHAT, CDR2 FQNNGV. The CDR3 loop spans 16 amino acids.

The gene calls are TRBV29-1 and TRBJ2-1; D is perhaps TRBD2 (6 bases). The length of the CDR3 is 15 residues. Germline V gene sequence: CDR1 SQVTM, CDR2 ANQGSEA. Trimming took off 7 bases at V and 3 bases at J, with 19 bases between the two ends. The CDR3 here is CSAGGTPSGYNEQFF. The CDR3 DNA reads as TGCAGCGCCGGTGGGACTCCGTCGGGCTACAATGAGCAGTTCTTC.

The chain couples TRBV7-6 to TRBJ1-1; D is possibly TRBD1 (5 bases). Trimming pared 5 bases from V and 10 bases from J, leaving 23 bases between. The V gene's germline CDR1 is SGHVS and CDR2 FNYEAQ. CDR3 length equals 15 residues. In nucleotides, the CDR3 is TGTGCCAGCAGCCCGGGGGGGATCCAAAGCCGGGGAGCTTTCTTT. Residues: CASSPGGIQSRGAFF. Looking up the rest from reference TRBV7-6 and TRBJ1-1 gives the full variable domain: GAGVSQSPRYKVTKRGQDVALRCDPISGHVSLYWYRQALGQGPEFLTYFNYEAQQDKSGLPNDRFSAERPEGSISTLTIQRTEQRDSAMYRCASSPGGIQSRGAFFGQGTRLTVV.

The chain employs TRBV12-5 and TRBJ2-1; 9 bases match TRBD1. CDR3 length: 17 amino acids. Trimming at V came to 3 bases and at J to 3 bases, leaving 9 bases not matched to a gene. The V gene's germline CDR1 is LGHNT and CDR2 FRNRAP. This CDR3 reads CASGLDNRDRVYNEQFF. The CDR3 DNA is TGTGCTAGTGGTTTAGATAACCGGGACAGGGTCTACAATGAGCAGTTCTTC.

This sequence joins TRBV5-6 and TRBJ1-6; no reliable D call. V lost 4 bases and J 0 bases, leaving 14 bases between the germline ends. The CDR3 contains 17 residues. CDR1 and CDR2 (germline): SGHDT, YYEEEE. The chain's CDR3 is CASSAYSQSSYNSPLHF. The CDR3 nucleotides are TGTGCCAGCAGCGCGTACAGCCAGAGCTCCTATAATTCACCCCTCCACTTT.

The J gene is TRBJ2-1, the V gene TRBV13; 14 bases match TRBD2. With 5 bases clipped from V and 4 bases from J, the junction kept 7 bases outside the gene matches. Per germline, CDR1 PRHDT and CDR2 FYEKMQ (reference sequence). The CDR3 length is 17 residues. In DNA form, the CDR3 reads TGTGCCAGCAGCCACTGGACTAGCGGGGGGCAATACAATGAGCAGTTCTTC. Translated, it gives CASSHWTSGGQYNEQFF.

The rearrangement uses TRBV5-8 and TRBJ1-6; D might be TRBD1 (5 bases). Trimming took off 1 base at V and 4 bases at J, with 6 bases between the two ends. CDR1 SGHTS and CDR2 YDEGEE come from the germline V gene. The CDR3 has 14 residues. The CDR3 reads CASSLKGYNSPLHF. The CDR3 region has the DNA TGTGCCAGCAGCTTGAAGGGGTATAATTCACCCCTCCACTTT.

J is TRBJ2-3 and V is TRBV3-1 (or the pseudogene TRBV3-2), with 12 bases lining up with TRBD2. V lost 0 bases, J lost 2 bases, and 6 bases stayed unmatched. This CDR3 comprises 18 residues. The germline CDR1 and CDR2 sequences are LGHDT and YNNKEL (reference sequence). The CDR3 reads CASSQERLAGVATDTQYF. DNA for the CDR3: TGTGCCAGCAGCCAAGAAAGACTAGCGGGGGTGGCCACAGATACGCAGTATTTT.

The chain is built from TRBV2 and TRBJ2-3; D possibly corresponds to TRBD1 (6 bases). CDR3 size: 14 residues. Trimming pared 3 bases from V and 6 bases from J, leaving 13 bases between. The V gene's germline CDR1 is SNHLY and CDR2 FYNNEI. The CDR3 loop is CASSEAGASDTQYF. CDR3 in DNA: TGTGCCAGCAGTGAGGCAGGGGCCTCGGATACGCAGTATTTT.

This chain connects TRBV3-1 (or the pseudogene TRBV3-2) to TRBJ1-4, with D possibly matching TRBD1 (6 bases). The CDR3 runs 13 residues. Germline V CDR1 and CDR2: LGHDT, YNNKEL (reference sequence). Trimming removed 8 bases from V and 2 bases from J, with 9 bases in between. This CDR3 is CASAGDTNEKLFF. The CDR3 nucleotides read TGTGCCAGCGCAGGGGACACTAATGAAAAACTGTTTTTT.

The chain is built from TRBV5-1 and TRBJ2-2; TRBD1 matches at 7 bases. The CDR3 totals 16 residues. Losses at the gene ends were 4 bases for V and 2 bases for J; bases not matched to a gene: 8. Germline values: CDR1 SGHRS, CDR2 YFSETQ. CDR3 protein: CASSGPGQINTGELFF. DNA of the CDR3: TGCGCCAGCAGCGGACCGGGACAGATCAACACCGGGGAGCTGTTTTTT. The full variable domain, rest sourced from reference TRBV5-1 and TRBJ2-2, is KAGVTQTPRYLIKTRGQQVTLSCSPISGHRSVSWYQQTPGQGLQFLFEYFSETQRNKGNFPGRFSGRQFSNSRSEMNVSTLELGDSALYLCASSGPGQINTGELFFGEGSRLTVL.

CDR3 nucleotide sequence: TGTGCCAGCAGTTACGACAGCCCGAGCACAGATACGCAGTATTTT. Its translation: CASSYDSPSTDTQYF. This rearrangement joins TRBV6-6 to TRBJ2-3; a weak D match, TRBD1 (5 bases). Trimming removed 2 bases from V and 0 bases from J, with 9 bases in between. This CDR3 has 15 residues. Germline V gene sequence: CDR1 MNHNY, CDR2 SVGAGI (reference sequence).